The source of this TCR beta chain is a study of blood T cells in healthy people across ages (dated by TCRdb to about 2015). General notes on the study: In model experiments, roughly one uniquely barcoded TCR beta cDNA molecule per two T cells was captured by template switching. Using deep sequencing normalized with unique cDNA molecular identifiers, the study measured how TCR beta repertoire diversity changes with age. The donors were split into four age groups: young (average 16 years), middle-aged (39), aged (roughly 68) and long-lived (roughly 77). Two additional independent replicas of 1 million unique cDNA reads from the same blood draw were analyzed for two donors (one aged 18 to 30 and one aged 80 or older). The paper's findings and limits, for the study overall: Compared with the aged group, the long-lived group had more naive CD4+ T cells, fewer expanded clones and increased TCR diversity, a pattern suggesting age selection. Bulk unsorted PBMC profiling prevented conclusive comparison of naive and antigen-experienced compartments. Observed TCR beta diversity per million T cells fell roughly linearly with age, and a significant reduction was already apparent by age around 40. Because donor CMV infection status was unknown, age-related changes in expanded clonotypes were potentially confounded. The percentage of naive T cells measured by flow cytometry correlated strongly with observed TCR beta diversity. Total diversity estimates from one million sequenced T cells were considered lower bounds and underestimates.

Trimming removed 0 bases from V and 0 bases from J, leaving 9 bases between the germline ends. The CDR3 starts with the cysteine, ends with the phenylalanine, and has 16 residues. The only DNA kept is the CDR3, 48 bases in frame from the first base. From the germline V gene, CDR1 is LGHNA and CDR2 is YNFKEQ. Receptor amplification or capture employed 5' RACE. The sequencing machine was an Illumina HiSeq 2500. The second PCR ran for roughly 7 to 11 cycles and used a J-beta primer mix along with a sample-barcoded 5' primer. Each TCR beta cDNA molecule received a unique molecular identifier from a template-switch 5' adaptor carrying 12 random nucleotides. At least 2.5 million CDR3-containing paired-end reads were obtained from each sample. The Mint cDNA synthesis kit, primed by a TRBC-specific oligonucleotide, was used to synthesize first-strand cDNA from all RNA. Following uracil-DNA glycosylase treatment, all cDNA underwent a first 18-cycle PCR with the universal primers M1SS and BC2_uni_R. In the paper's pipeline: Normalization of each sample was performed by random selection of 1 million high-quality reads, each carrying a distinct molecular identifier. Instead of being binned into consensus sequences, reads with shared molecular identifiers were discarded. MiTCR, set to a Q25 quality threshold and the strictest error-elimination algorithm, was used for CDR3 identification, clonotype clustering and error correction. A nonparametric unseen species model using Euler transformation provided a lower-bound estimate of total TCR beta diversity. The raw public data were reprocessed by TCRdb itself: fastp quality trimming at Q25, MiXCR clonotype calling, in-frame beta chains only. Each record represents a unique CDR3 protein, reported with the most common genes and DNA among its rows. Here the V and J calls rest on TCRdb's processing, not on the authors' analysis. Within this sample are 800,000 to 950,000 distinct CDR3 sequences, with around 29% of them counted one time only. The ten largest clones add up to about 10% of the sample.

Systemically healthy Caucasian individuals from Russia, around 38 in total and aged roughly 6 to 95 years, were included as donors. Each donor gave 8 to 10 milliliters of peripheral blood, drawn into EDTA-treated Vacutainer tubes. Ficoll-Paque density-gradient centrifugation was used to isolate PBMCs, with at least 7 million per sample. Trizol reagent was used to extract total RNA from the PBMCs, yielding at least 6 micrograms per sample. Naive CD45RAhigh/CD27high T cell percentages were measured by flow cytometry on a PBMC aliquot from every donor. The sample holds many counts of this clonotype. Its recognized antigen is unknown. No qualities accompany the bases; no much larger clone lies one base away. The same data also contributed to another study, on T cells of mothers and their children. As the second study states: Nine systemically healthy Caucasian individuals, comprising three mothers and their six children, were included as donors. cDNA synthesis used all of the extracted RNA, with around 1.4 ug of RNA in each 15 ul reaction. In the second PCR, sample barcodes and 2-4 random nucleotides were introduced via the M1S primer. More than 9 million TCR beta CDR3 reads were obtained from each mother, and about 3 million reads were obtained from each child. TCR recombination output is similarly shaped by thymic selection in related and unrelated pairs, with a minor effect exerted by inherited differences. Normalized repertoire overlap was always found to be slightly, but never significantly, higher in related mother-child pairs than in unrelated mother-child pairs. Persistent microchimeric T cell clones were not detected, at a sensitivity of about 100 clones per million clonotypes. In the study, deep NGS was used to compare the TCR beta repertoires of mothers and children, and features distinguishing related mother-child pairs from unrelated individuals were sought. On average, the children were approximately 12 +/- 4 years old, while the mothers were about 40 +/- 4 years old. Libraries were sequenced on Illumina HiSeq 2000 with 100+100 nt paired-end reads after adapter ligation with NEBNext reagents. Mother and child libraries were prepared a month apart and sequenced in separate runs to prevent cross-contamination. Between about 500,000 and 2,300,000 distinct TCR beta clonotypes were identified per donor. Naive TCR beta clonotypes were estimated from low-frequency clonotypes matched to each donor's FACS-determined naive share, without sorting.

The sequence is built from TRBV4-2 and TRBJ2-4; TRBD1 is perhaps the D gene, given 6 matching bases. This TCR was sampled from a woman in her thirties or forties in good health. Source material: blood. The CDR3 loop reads CASSQDRGLAKNIQYF. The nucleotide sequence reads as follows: TGTGCCAGCAGCCAAGACAGGGGTCTAGCCAAAAACATTCAGTACTTC.